The 2 T cell receptor beta chains reported below all come from one sample, sequenced in a study of T cell responses to AZD1222 COVID-19 vaccine. The method was immunoSEQ multiplex PCR; TCRdb's version includes in-frame clones alone and lacks a portion of them. The sample includes some 48,000 clones, approximately 83% of them seen just once. The material sequenced was peripheral blood, taken 28 days after the second AZD1222 dose. The receptors come from an adult who received the AZD1222 COVID-19 vaccine.

The rearrangement uses TRBV9 and TRBJ2-1; a possible D gene is TRBD1 (6 bases). The CDR3 covers 13 residues. Trimming removed 6 bases at V and 5 bases at J, with 12 bases between. Per germline, CDR1 SGDLS and CDR2 YYNGEE. The CDR3 DNA follows: TGTGCCAGCATCCCGACAGGAAACAATGAGCAGTTCTTC. Its translation: CASIPTGNNEQFF.

This chain connects TRBV27 to TRBJ2-6; 8 nucleotides align to TRBD1. The trim removed 5 bases at V and 0 bases at J, leaving 9 bases unmatched. The CDR3 is made up of 18 amino acids. Per germline, CDR1 MNHEY and CDR2 SMNVEV (reference sequence). In DNA, the CDR3 is TGTGCCAGCAGTAACCGGGACAGGATTGGCTCTGGGGCCAACGTCCTGACTTTC. As protein: CASSNRDRIGSGANVLTF.